The 22 T cell receptor beta chains given below trace back to one sample, sequenced in a study of T cell repertoires in cytomegalovirus infection. One entry per CDR3 protein results from TCRdb running MiXCR on the reads. The sample records 650,000 to 900,000 distinct CDR3 sequences, less than 35% being singletons. These receptors lack a known antigen. The sequencing here drew on cultured CD8+ T cells from PBMCs, taken from culture after CMV antigen stimulation. The receptors were gathered from a human donor in good health (CMV status not recorded). Some clones in this sample may be carry-over from other donors' samples.

This chain connects TRBV7-9 to TRBJ2-7; D might be TRBD2 (6 bases). Per the germline V gene, CDR1 is SEHNR and CDR2 is FQNEAQ (reference sequence). With 5 bases removed from V and 1 base from J, the gap between germline ends came to 12 bases. The CDR3 consists of 14 residues. The CDR3 loop is CASSHTRESYEQYF. CDR3 nucleotide sequence: TGTGCCAGCAGCCATACCCGGGAGTCCTACGAGCAGTACTTC. Full variable domain (outside the CDR3, taken from reference TRBV7-9 and TRBJ2-7): DTGVSQNPRHKITKRGQNVTFRCDPISEHNRLYWYRQTLGQGPEFLTYFQNEAQLEKSRLLSDRFSAERPKGSFSTLEIQRTEQGDSAMYLCASSHTRESYEQYFGPGTRLTVT.

This clonotype was counted many times. This chain uses TRBV7-8 with TRBJ2-1, with unresolved D. This CDR3 region has 16 residues. Germline V lookup: CDR1 SGHVS, CDR2 FQNEAQ. Trimming took 4 bases from V and 2 from J, leaving 15 bases between them. This CDR3 reads CASSSFSSLPYNEQFF. CDR3 in DNA: TGTGCCAGCAGCTCGTTCAGTAGTCTCCCCTACAATGAGCAGTTCTTC. The full variable domain, rest sourced from reference TRBV7-8 and TRBJ2-1, is GAGVSQSPRYKVAKRGQDVALRCDPISGHVSLFWYQQALGQGPEFLTYFQNEAQLDKSGLPSDRFFAERPEGSVSTLKIQRTQQEDSAVYLCASSSFSSLPYNEQFFGPGTRLTVL.

The rearrangement links TRBV15 to TRBJ2-1; D is tentatively TRBD1 or TRBD2 (6 bases each). The germline CDR1 and CDR2 sequences are LNHNV and YYDKDF (reference sequence). Trimming took off 1 base at V and 9 bases at J, with 22 bases between the two ends. This CDR3 has 17 residues. CDR3 sequence: CATSRGMSGAGWGEQFF. The CDR3 DNA reads TGTGCCACCAGCAGAGGGATGTCGGGGGCGGGTTGGGGTGAGCAGTTCTTC.

This sequence joins TRBV7-6 and TRBJ2-7; 8 bases are a match to TRBD2. The CDR3 contains 15 residues. The germline gives CDR1 SGHVS, CDR2 FNYEAQ. J gave up 1 base and V 4 bases, and 6 bases lay outside the gene matches. For the CDR3, the DNA is TGTGCCAGCAGCTCCCGGGGGGGCAGATCCTACGAGCAGTACTTC. This codes for CASSSRGGRSYEQYF.

This sequence joins TRBV7-9 and TRBJ1-1; 10 nucleotides match TRBD1. CDR1 and CDR2 from the germline V gene are SEHNR and FQNEAQ (reference sequence). The trim removed 5 bases at V and 5 bases at J, leaving 5 bases unmatched. CDR3 length: 14 residues. The CDR3 sequence: CASSRQGAQTEAFF. CDR3 in DNA: TGTGCCAGCAGCCGACAGGGGGCGCAGACTGAAGCTTTCTTT.

In this sample, this clonotype turned up many times. The germline gene is not matched at one end of the junction; a read error may be the cause. V and J are TRBV4-1 and TRBJ1-1; weak D call: TRBD1 (5 bases). The CDR3 contains 12 residues. The V gene's germline CDR1 is MGHRA and CDR2 YSYEKL. The DNA for the CDR3 is TGTGCCAGCAGTCAGGGGAACACTGAAGCTTTCTTT. It translates to CASSQGNTEAFF.

V and J are TRBV10-3 and TRBJ1-1; the D gene is possibly TRBD1 (5 bases). From germline, CDR1 is ENHRY and CDR2 SYGVKD. This CDR3 is built from 13 residues. Trimming removed 7 bases at V and 4 bases at J, with 13 bases between. The CDR3 region is CAIMGDGVTEAFF. The CDR3 coding sequence is TGTGCCATCATGGGGGACGGAGTCACTGAAGCTTTCTTT.

The CDR3 nucleotides are TGTGCCAGCAGTGCCTGGGACTCGGGGGGCTACACCTTC. Residues: CASSAWDSGGYTF. The V and J genes are TRBV6-1 and TRBJ1-2; D is possibly TRBD1 (5 bases). The V end lost 4 bases, the J end lost 8 bases, and 14 bases lay between the germline ends. CDR1 and CDR2 from the germline V gene are MNHNS and SASEGT. CDR3 size: 13 residues.

The table lists this clonotype with many counts. The J gene is TRBJ2-5, the V gene TRBV7-2, with 8 positions matching TRBD2. The germline gives CDR1 SGHTA, CDR2 FQGNSA. J was trimmed by 5 bases and V by 5 bases; bases with no gene match: 13. CDR3 length: 16 residues. CDR3 sequence (DNA): TGTGCCAGCAGCCTCCCCCGGGGGGGGGCCCCCGAGACCCAGTACTTC. This translates into CASSLPRGGAPETQYF.

This clonotype came up once. A much larger clone sits a single nucleotide away, making a read error possible. V usage is TRBV7-8 and J usage is TRBJ2-1, with 10 bases identical to TRBD2. The CDR3 contains 16 residues. Germline V gene sequence: CDR1 SGHVS, CDR2 FQNEAQ. The CDR3 spells CASNLESGGVYNEQFF. In DNA, the CDR3 is TGTGCCAGCAACTTAGAAAGCGGGGGGGTGTACAATGAGCAGTTCTTC.

The rearrangement uses TRBV7-9 and TRBJ2-5; 7 positions agree with TRBD2. The V segment lost 5 bases and the J segment 5 bases; nucleotides outside the gene matches: 11. The CDR3 has 15 amino acids. Germline-derived CDR1 and CDR2 are SEHNR and FQNEAQ (reference sequence). CDR3 sequence (DNA): TGTGCCAGCAGCCCGCGGACTTGCGGGGGTGAGACCCAGTACTTC. It codes for CASSPRTCGGETQYF.

The gene calls are TRBV12-3 or TRBV12-4 and TRBJ2-1, with 7 bases fitting TRBD1. This CDR3 region has 17 residues. Trimming cost V 8 bases and J 1 base; bases outside gene matches: 14. The CDR3 DNA is TGTGCCAGCGAAGGGCGTGGAGGCAGGGGGTCCTACAATGAGCAGTTCTTC. It yields the protein CASEGRGGRGSYNEQFF.

This chain links TRBV27 with TRBJ2-3; tentatively, D is TRBD1 (5 bases). V was trimmed by 3 bases and J by 8 bases, leaving 12 bases between them. Germline-derived CDR1 and CDR2 are MNHEY and SMNVEV (reference sequence). The CDR3 extends over 13 amino acids. This CDR3 is CASSLGPGPTQYF. The CDR3 bases are TGTGCCAGCAGTTTGGGGCCTGGGCCTACGCAGTATTTT.

The CDR3 sequence is CARAGTGEETQYF. The CDR3 coding sequence is TGTGCCAGAGCCGGGACAGGGGAAGAGACCCAGTACTTC. The V call is TRBV2, the J call TRBJ2-5; 10 nucleotides line up with TRBD1. Germline CDR1 reads SNHLY; CDR2 reads FYNNEI. J gave up 3 bases and V 9 bases, and 4 bases lay outside the gene matches. The CDR3 is 13 residues long.

The chain links TRBV27 to TRBJ2-1; 11 nucleotides line up with TRBD2. Trimming cost V 1 base and J 15 bases; bases outside gene matches: 5. This CDR3 region has 13 residues. Looked up from germline, CDR1 is MNHEY and CDR2 is SMNVEV (reference sequence). Written as DNA, the CDR3 is TGTGCCAGCAGTTTATATAGCGGGGGGGCCTGGTTCTTC. Its protein product is CASSLYSGGAWFF.

V is TRBV19 and J is TRBJ2-7, with D possibly TRBD1 on 6 matching bases. This CDR3 is 12 amino acids long. The V gene lost 6 bases and the J gene lost 2 bases, with 8 bases spanning the gap. The germline CDR1 and CDR2 sequences are LNHDA and SQIVND (reference sequence). Here the CDR3 reads CASRDRTYEQYF. The CDR3 bases are TGTGCCAGTAGGGACAGAACCTACGAGCAGTACTTC.

This clonotype was seen at least ten times. The chain joins TRBV7-2 to TRBJ2-7; the D is unclear. Germline-derived CDR1 and CDR2 are SGHTA and FQGNSA. The CDR3 runs 13 residues. V was trimmed by 1 base and J by 3 bases, leaving 7 bases between them. The CDR3: CASSLVFSYEQYV. CDR3 bases: TGTGCCAGCAGCTTAGTTTTTAGCTACGAGCAGTACGTC.

A word on this clonotype: Since a much larger clone is just one base distant, this may be a read error. The CDR3 sequence: CASCFGASTAGVSGEQFF. The CDR3 region has the DNA TGTGCCAGCTGCTTTGGAGCCTCAACAGCGGGGGTGTCCGGCGAGCAGTTCTTC. V gene TRBV7-2 combines with J gene TRBJ2-1; 8 nucleotides line up with TRBD2. The CDR3 totals 18 residues. The V gene's germline CDR1 is SGHTA and CDR2 FQGNSA.

This clonotype was counted once. The rearrangement uses TRBV10-2 and TRBJ2-1; 9 bases line up with TRBD2. CDR3 size: 16 residues. CDR1 WSHSY and CDR2 SAAADI come from the germline V gene. The trim removed 3 bases at V and 2 bases at J, leaving 5 bases unmatched. The CDR3 region is CASSDPRGGPYNEQFF. CDR3 bases: TGCGCCAGCAGTGATCCGCGGGGGGGCCCCTACAATGAGCAGTTCTTC.

The J gene is TRBJ2-1, the V gene TRBV27; D could derive from TRBD1 or TRBD2 (6 bases each). Per the germline V gene, CDR1 is MNHEY and CDR2 is SMNVEV (reference sequence). The CDR3 loop spans 15 amino acids. Trimming cost V 5 bases and J 0 bases, with 11 bases left between them. The CDR3 nucleotides read TGTGCCAGCAGTGGGGGCGGGGTCTCCTACAATGAGCAGTTCTTC. It translates to CASSGGGVSYNEQFF.

This chain joins TRBV24-1 and TRBJ1-1; possible D gene TRBD1, 6 bases. CDR1 is KGHDR and CDR2 is SFDVKD in the germline V gene. Trimming removed 9 bases from V and 4 bases from J, with 14 bases in between. The CDR3 has 13 residues. The CDR3 here is CATSKGVGTEAFF. Written as DNA, the CDR3 is TGTGCCACCTCGAAGGGGGTTGGCACTGAAGCTTTCTTT.

Remarks on this clonotype: A much larger clone differs from this one at a single base, so this may be a read error. The CDR3 carries no conserved terminal phenylalanine or tryptophan, so it likely arises from a read error. The CDR3 loop reads CASSAGTEYTEAFS. The CDR3 nucleotides read TGTGCCAGCAGCGCGGGGACAGAATACACTGAAGCTTTCTCT. The chain uses TRBV7-8 and TRBJ1-1; 7 bases map to TRBD1. The CDR3 has 14 residues. With 5 bases clipped from V and 3 bases from J, the junction kept 6 bases outside the gene matches. CDR1 and CDR2 (germline): SGHVS, FQNEAQ.